This passage covers 3 T cell receptor beta chains from one sample sequenced in a study of T cells in Graves' hyperthyroidism and ophthalmopathy. The CDR3 regions of TCR beta were amplified from RNA transcripts. First-round RT-PCR with HTBI primers amplified the TCR CDR3 region. TCRdb analysed the multiplex PCR reads with MiXCR anew, one entry per CDR3 protein. Of 660,000 or so distinct CDR3 sequences in the sample, about a fifth are singletons; the top ten hold over 30%. The material sequenced was blood. These receptor sequences come from a man younger than 45 with Graves' ophthalmopathy.

The chain recombines TRBV12-3 or TRBV12-4 with TRBJ2-3, with D perhaps TRBD1 (6 bases). The V gene lost 7 bases and the J gene lost 4 bases, with 18 bases spanning the gap. The CDR3 is 15 amino acids. This chain's CDR3 is CASTPNGQIADTQYF. CDR3 in DNA: TGTGCCAGCACCCCGAACGGACAGATTGCAGATACGCAGTATTTT.

This sequence joins TRBV10-3 and TRBJ2-7; D gene uncertain. The CDR3 sequence is 14 residues long. From germline, CDR1 is ENHRY and CDR2 SYGVKD. The germline V and J ends were trimmed by 3 bases and 2 bases, with 11 bases remaining between them. In DNA form, the CDR3 reads TGTGCCATCAGTGACCCCATTGGGGCCTACGAGCAGTACTTC. As protein: CAISDPIGAYEQYF.

This clonotype showed up just a few times. This chain joins TRBV19 and TRBJ1-5; D is unclear. Between the trimmed V and J ends, which lost 6 bases and 1 base, there was a span of 16 bases. Germline-derived CDR1 and CDR2 are LNHDA and SQIVND (reference sequence). This CDR3 comprises 16 residues. The DNA for the CDR3 is TGTGCCAGTAGCCCGATCCTCTGGCAGAGCAATCAGCCCCAGCATTTT. Translated: CASSPILWQSNQPQHF.